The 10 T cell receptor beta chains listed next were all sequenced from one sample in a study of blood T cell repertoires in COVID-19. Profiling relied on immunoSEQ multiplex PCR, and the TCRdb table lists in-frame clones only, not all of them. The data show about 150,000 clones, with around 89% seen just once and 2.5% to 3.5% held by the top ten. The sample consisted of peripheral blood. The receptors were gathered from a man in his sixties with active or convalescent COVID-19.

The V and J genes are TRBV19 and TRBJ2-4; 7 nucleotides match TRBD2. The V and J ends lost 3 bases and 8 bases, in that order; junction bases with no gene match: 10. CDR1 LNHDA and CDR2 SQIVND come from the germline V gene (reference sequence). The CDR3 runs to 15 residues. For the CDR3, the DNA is TGTGCCAGTAGTATTCCTAGCGGAAAAACGGACATTCAGTACTTC. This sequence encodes CASSIPSGKTDIQYF. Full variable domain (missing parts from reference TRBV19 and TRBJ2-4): DGGITQSPKYLFRKEGQNVTLSCEQNLNHDAMYWYRQDPGQGLRLIYYSQIVNDFQKGDIAEGYSVSREKKESFPLTVTSAQKNPTAFYLCASSIPSGKTDIQYFGAGTRLSVL.

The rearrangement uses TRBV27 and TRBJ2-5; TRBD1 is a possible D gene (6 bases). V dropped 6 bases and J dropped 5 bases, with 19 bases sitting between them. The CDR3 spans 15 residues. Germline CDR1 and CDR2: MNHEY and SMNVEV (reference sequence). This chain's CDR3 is CASSVLSGEWETQYF. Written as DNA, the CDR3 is TGTGCCAGCAGCGTTCTGTCAGGGGAGTGGGAGACCCAGTACTTC.

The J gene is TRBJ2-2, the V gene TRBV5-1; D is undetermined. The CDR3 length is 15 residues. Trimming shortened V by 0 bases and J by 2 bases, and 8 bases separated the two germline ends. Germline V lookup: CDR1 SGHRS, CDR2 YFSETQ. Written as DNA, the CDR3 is TGCGCCAGCAGCTTGGGGTCCCTAAACACCGGGGAGCTGTTTTTT. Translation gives CASSLGSLNTGELFF. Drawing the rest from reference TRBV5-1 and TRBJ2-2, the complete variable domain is KAGVTQTPRYLIKTRGQQVTLSCSPISGHRSVSWYQQTPGQGLQFLFEYFSETQRNKGNFPGRFSGRQFSNSRSEMNVSTLELGDSALYLCASSLGSLNTGELFFGEGSRLTVL.

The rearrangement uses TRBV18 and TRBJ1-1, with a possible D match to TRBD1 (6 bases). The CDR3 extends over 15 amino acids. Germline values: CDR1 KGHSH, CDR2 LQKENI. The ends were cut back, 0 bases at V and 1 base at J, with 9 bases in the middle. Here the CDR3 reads CASSPPGQANTEAFF. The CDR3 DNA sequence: TGTGCCAGCTCACCACCGGGACAAGCGAACACTGAAGCTTTCTTT.

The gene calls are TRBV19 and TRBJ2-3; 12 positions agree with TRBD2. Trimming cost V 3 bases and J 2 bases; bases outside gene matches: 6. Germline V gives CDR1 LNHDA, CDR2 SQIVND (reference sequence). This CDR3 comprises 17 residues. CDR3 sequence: CASSIGTSGFFTDTQYF. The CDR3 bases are TGTGCCAGTAGTATTGGGACTAGCGGGTTTTTCACAGATACGCAGTATTTT.

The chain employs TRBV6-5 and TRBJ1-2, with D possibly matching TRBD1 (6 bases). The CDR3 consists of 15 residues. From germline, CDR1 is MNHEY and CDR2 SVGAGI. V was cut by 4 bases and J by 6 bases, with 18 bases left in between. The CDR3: CASSLTTGGADGYTF. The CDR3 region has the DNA TGTGCCAGCAGTTTAACGACAGGTGGCGCCGATGGCTACACCTTC.

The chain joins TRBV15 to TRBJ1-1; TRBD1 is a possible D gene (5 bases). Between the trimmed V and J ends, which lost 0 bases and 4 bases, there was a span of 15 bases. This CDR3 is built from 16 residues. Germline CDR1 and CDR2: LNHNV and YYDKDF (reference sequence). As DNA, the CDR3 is TGTGCCACCAGCAGAGATAATAATGTCAGGGCCACTGAAGCTTTCTTT. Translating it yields CATSRDNNVRATEAFF.

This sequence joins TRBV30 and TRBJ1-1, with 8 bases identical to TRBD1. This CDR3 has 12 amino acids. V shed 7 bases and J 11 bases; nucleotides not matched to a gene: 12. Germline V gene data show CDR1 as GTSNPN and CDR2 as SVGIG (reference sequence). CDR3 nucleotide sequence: TGTGCCTCCACAATCGGACAGGGTTGGGCTTTCTTT. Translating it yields CASTIGQGWAFF.

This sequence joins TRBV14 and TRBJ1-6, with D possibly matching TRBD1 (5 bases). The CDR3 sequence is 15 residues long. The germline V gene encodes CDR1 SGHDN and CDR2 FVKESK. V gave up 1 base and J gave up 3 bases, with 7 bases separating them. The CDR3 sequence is CASSQGQIYNSPLHF. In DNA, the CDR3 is TGTGCCAGCAGCCAAGGACAGATCTATAATTCACCCCTCCACTTT.

CDR3 sequence: CASSRSGGDKNEQYF. The CDR3 region has the DNA TGTGCCAGCAGCCGCTCAGGGGGCGATAAAAACGAGCAGTACTTC. The chain uses TRBV3-1 (or the pseudogene TRBV3-2) and TRBJ2-7; 8 positions match TRBD1. Losses at the gene ends were 4 bases for V and 5 bases for J; bases not matched to a gene: 10. The germline V gene has CDR1 LGHDT and CDR2 YNNKEL (reference sequence). This CDR3 has 15 amino acids.